The count of the clone carrying this T cell receptor (beta chain) is one. Trimming left V 5 bases short and J 4 bases short, with 12 bases between. The length of the CDR3 is 13 residues. Germline CDR1 and CDR2: SGHDN and FVKESK. This entry comes from a study of a mutant IDH1 vaccine in newly diagnosed glioma. Documented time point: baseline, week 1 (first vaccination visit). Treatment in this sample: pre-vaccination baseline after standard-of-care therapy. The repertoire was sequenced with immunoSEQ multiplex PCR; TCRdb's copy has only in-frame clones and lacks some. This repertoire shows approximately 52,000 clones, more than 60% found once; its top ten account for about 2%.

This rearrangement joins TRBV14 to TRBJ2-7, with D unresolved. The source of this sequence is a woman aged 40 to 50 with glioma. Material: PBMCs, obtained from a glioma patient treated with radiotherapy, temozolomide or both. The CDR3 loop is CASSSLSLYEQYF. CDR3 sequence (DNA): TGTGCCAGCAGCTCTTTGTCCCTTTACGAGCAGTACTTC.